Below, one T cell receptor (beta chain) is given with its context. The sample holds one count of this clone. The target of this receptor is not known. No base-level quality is on record; no much larger clone is a single base apart. From the cysteine through the phenylalanine, the CDR3 covers 16 amino acids. Only the CDR3 region is kept as DNA, spanning 48 bases read in frame from base 1. Reading the germline V gene gives CDR1 SGHRS and CDR2 YFSETQ. V was cut back by 0 bases and J by 4 bases, leaving a gap of 16 bases between them. This specimen belongs to a study of T cell changes during pregnancy in multiple sclerosis (dated by TCRdb to the late 2010s). Regarding the study in general: The study looked at changes in the T cell repertoire across pregnancy in women with multiple sclerosis.

Libraries were constructed by the immunoSEQ multiplex PCR assay. TCRdb provides this immuneACCESS table in a form limited to in-frame rearrangements. Some clones are lacking; in checked studies, under half of them reflect an unresolved V gene, and why the rest are absent is not known. The sample contains under 75,000 clones, around 90% of them found a single time. In total, the top ten clones hold over 0.25% of the sample. The sequence joins TRBV5-1 to TRBJ1-2, with a weak D call of TRBD1 (6 bases match). The receptor was derived from a female donor with multiple sclerosis, enrolled in a pregnancy study. The specimen comprised CD4+ T cells from peripheral blood mononuclear cells, sampled after pregnancy. The CDR3 here reads CASSLEGGGAGYGYTF. Here is the DNA: TGCGCCAGCAGCTTGGAGGGCGGGGGCGCGGGCTATGGCTACACCTTC.